These 27 T cell receptor beta chains share one sample of origin, sequenced in a study of T-cell memory formation after mild COVID-19. TCRdb reprocessed the 5' RACE reads via MiXCR and lists one record per CDR3 protein. Among 150,000 to 200,000 distinct CDR3 sequences listed, approximately 16% were seen once. Sequencing was performed on PBMCs or a T cell subset sorted from them (not recorded which). Receptors were obtained from an adult woman who had mild COVID-19 (a few samples of this study predate the infection). Cell type and time point are not known.

This chain connects TRBV14 to TRBJ1-5; the D is unclear. V was shortened by 2 bases and J by 9 bases, with 11 bases between the two germline ends. Germline lookup yields CDR1 SGHDN and CDR2 FVKESK. This CDR3 has 13 residues. The DNA of the CDR3 is TGTGCCAGCAGCCAAATCGCGGGCGGGCCCCAGCATTTT. Protein: CASSQIAGGPQHF. The full variable domain, completed using reference TRBV14 and TRBJ1-5, is EAGVTQFPSHSVIEKGQTVTLRCDPISGHDNLYWYRRVMGKEIKFLLHFVKESKQDESGMPNNRFLAERTGGTYSTLKVQPAELEDSGVYFCASSQIAGGPQHFGDGTRLSIL.

This clonotype came up many times. The chain employs TRBV7-2 and TRBJ2-7; TRBD1 matches 9 bases. In germline, CDR1 is SGHTA, CDR2 FQGNSA. J gave up 3 bases and V 5 bases, and 5 bases lay outside the gene matches. The CDR3 is 14 residues long. DNA of the CDR3: TGTGCCAGCAGCCTATCGGGACAGGGCTACGAGCAGTACTTC. Its protein is CASSLSGQGYEQYF.

The rearrangement uses TRBV4-3 and TRBJ2-1; 11 bases are shared with TRBD2. This CDR3 has 18 amino acids. After removal of 1 base from V and 5 bases from J, the junction contained 10 bases not matched to a gene. Germline assignment: CDR1 LGHNA and CDR2 YSLEER. CDR3 DNA: TGCGCCAGCAGCCAAGTCCGTGGTAGCGGGAGGGTGGACAATGAGCAGTTCTTC. This encodes CASSQVRGSGRVDNEQFF.

This clonotype appeared many times. This rearrangement joins TRBV4-3 to TRBJ2-7; 7 bases match TRBD1. Germline V gene sequence: CDR1 LGHNA, CDR2 YSLEER. This CDR3 comprises 17 residues. J was trimmed by 0 bases and V by 1 base; bases with no gene match: 9. The CDR3 DNA reads TGCGCCAGCAGCCAAGGAACGGGACAGTGGAGCTCCTACGAGCAGTACTTC. It translates to CASSQGTGQWSSYEQYF.

This sequence joins TRBV18 and TRBJ1-2; weak D call: TRBD1 (6 bases). V was pared by 2 bases and J by 4 bases, with 11 bases between. This CDR3 is 14 amino acids long. Germline loops: CDR1 KGHSH, CDR2 LQKENI. The CDR3 DNA reads as TGTGCCAGCTCACCAGGGGGCGGAGGCTATGGCTACACCTTC. Translated: CASSPGGGGYGYTF. Based on the CDR3 plus reference TRBV18 and TRBJ1-2, the full variable domain is NAGVMQNPRHLVRRRGQEARLRCSPMKGHSHVYWYRQLPEEGLKFMVYLQKENIIDESGMPKERFSAEFPKEGPSILRIQQVVRGDSAAYFCASSPGGGGYGYTFGSGTRLTVV.

V and J are TRBV7-3 and TRBJ1-1; 7 nucleotides match TRBD1. This CDR3 has 15 amino acids. V gave up 5 bases and J gave up 1 base; unmatched junction bases: 7. CDR1 and CDR2 from the germline V gene are SGHTA and FQGTGA. The DNA for the CDR3 is TGTGCCAGCAGCGACCGGGACAGACCGAACACTGAAGCTTTCTTT. This codes for CASSDRDRPNTEAFF.

V usage is TRBV5-5 and J usage is TRBJ2-3; D unresolved. Germline assignment: CDR1 SGHKS and CDR2 YYEKEE (reference sequence). The V gene lost 0 bases and the J gene lost 0 bases, with 8 bases spanning the gap. This CDR3 comprises 15 residues. Here the CDR3 reads CASSLVPTSTDTQYF. In nucleotides, the CDR3 is TGTGCCAGCAGCTTGGTCCCGACTAGCACAGATACGCAGTATTTT.

This clonotype has a count of ten or more. The chain carries TRBV7-9 and TRBJ1-1, with 7 bases that match TRBD1. Germline-derived CDR1 and CDR2 are SEHNR and FQNEAQ (reference sequence). V trimming: 3 bases; J trimming: 3 bases; junction bases outside the gene matches: 13. CDR3 size: 17 residues. CDR3: CASSFGQGVGYDTEAFF. The CDR3 DNA is TGTGCCAGCAGCTTTGGGCAGGGGGTAGGATATGACACTGAAGCTTTCTTT.

This chain's CDR3 is CASSRDRVGNTEAFF. CDR3 DNA sequence: TGTGCCAGCAGTCGGGACAGGGTAGGGAACACTGAAGCTTTCTTT. The chain links TRBV6-5 to TRBJ1-1; 9 nucleotides line up with TRBD1. This CDR3 has 15 residues. V shed 5 bases, J shed 1 base, and the junction held 5 bases outside the gene matches. The germline CDR1 and CDR2 sequences are MNHEY and SVGAGI.

The CDR3: CASSSGTNDYEQYF. CDR3 in DNA: TGTGCCAGCAGCTCCGGGACTAACGACTACGAGCAGTACTTC. This chain uses TRBV7-9 with TRBJ2-7; 7 nucleotides agree with TRBD2. The germline V gene has CDR1 SEHNR and CDR2 FQNEAQ (reference sequence). V dropped 4 bases and J dropped 3; count of bases not matched to a gene: 6. This CDR3 has 14 amino acids.

CDR3 region: CASSSGLAGITDTQYF. DNA of the CDR3: TGTGCCAGCAGTTCGGGACTAGCGGGGATCACAGATACGCAGTATTTT. The gene calls are TRBV12-3 or TRBV12-4 and TRBJ2-3; 13 nucleotides match TRBD2. This CDR3 has 16 amino acids. Unmatched junction bases numbered 3, after V lost 4 bases and J lost 2 bases.

The V gene is TRBV25-1, the J gene TRBJ2-1; D uncertain. The germline CDR1 and CDR2 sequences are MGHDK and SYGVNS. V gave up 4 bases and J gave up 4 bases, with 20 bases separating them. This CDR3 region has 17 residues. CDR3 in amino acids: CASSAETCWDLYNEQFF. The CDR3 bases are TGTGCCAGCAGTGCCGAGACATGTTGGGATCTTTACAATGAGCAGTTCTTC.

This clonotype appeared a few times. The chain combines TRBV9 with TRBJ2-1, with D possibly matching TRBD1 (6 bases). This CDR3 spans 14 amino acids. Germline CDR1 reads SGDLS; CDR2 reads YYNGEE. V lost 4 bases, J lost 2 bases, and 10 bases lay in between. This chain's CDR3 is CASSLQGTYNEQFF. The CDR3 DNA is TGTGCCAGCAGCCTGCAGGGGACCTACAATGAGCAGTTCTTC. Filled out from reference TRBV9 and TRBJ2-1, the complete variable domain reads DSGVTQTPKHLITATGQRVTLRCSPRSGDLSVYWYQQSLDQGLQFLIQYYNGEERAKGNILERFSAQQFPDLHSELNLSSLELGDSALYFCASSLQGTYNEQFFGPGTRLTVL.

This clonotype was recorded a few times. The CDR3: CASTPPGSSTDTQYF. In nucleotides, the CDR3 is TGTGCCAGCACCCCACCGGGTAGCAGCACAGATACGCAGTATTTT. The chain joins TRBV7-9 to TRBJ2-3; D remains unclear. V was shortened by 7 bases and J by 0 bases, with 14 bases between the two germline ends. From germline, CDR1 is SEHNR and CDR2 FQNEAQ (reference sequence). There are 15 residues in the CDR3.

The chain has TRBV11-2 and TRBJ2-7; 11 bases align to TRBD1. In germline, CDR1 is SGHAT, CDR2 FQNNGV. This CDR3 spans 14 amino acids. The ends lost 5 bases at V and 3 bases at J; junction bases unmatched: 3. CDR3 region: CASSAGTGGYEQYF. CDR3 coding DNA: TGTGCCAGCAGCGCCGGGACAGGGGGCTACGAGCAGTACTTC.

This clonotype showed up just a few times. The V gene is TRBV7-9, the J gene TRBJ2-7; D remains ambiguous. CDR3 size: 13 residues. Germline values: CDR1 SEHNR, CDR2 FQNEAQ (reference sequence). V lost 7 bases and J 0 bases, leaving 10 bases between the germline ends. CDR3 loop: CASTTVDSYEQYF. As DNA, the CDR3 is TGTGCCAGCACAACAGTGGACTCCTACGAGCAGTACTTC. Complete variable domain (other parts from reference TRBV7-9 and TRBJ2-7): DTGVSQNPRHKITKRGQNVTFRCDPISEHNRLYWYRQTLGQGPEFLTYFQNEAQLEKSRLLSDRFSAERPKGSFSTLEIQRTEQGDSAMYLCASTTVDSYEQYFGPGTRLTVT.

The chain links TRBV12-3 or TRBV12-4 to TRBJ2-7, with 7 bases aligning to TRBD1. CDR3 size: 14 residues. The trim removed 6 bases at V and 0 bases at J, leaving 5 bases unmatched. This CDR3 reads CASRMDRHSYEQYF. DNA for the CDR3: TGTGCCAGCAGGATGGACAGGCACTCCTACGAGCAGTACTTC.

This clonotype showed up just a few times. J is TRBJ2-3 and V is TRBV9, with unresolved D. This CDR3 comprises 14 residues. The V end lost 1 base, the J end lost 4 bases, and 10 bases lay between the germline ends. Germline lookup yields CDR1 SGDLS and CDR2 YYNGEE. The CDR3, as DNA: TGTGCCAGCAGCGTAAGGTGGGAAGCAGATACGCAGTATTTT. Its protein product is CASSVRWEADTQYF.

In this sample, this clonotype turned up a few times. The chain uses TRBV5-1 and TRBJ1-5; 7 bases are shared with TRBD1. This CDR3 region has 14 residues. Germline CDR1 is SGHRS and CDR2 is YFSETQ. V lost 4 bases to trimming and J lost 9 bases; unmatched junction nucleotides: 10. The DNA for the CDR3 is TGCGCCAGCAGCGACGGACAGGAAGGGGGGCCCCAGCATTTT. Translated: CASSDGQEGGPQHF.

This clonotype has just a few counts. The chain combines TRBV24-1 with TRBJ2-3; perhaps TRBD1 as D (6 bases). The CDR3 is 14 residues long. Germline V CDR1 and CDR2: KGHDR, SFDVKD. The V end was cut by 9 bases, the J end by 1 base, with 13 bases between. CDR3: CATAGDIGTDTQYF. The CDR3 DNA is TGTGCCACCGCCGGGGACATCGGCACAGATACGCAGTATTTT.

In its sample, this clonotype was seen a few times. The chain joins TRBV7-3 to TRBJ2-3; 8 bases match TRBD1. Germline values: CDR1 SGHTA, CDR2 FQGTGA. The junction had 2 bases not matched to a gene; V was cut back by 2 bases and J by 1 base. The CDR3 runs to 15 residues. This CDR3 is CASSLLTGGTDTQYF. The CDR3 coding sequence is TGTGCCAGCAGCTTACTGACAGGGGGCACAGATACGCAGTATTTT.

The chain carries TRBV5-1 and TRBJ2-7, with TRBD1 as a possible D gene (6 bases). CDR1 is SGHRS, CDR2 YFSETQ, per germline. CDR3 length equals 15 residues. The V and J ends lost 0 bases and 3 bases respectively, with 13 bases between them. This chain's CDR3 is CASSLDGQGNYEQYF. CDR3 sequence (DNA): TGCGCCAGCAGCTTGGATGGGCAGGGGAACTACGAGCAGTACTTC.

This clonotype has only a few counts. The chain recombines TRBV4-2 with TRBJ2-2; the match to TRBD1 covers 10 bases. Germline CDR1 LGHNA, CDR2 YNFKEQ. The J segment lost 0 bases and the V segment lost 4 bases, leaving 5 bases of the junction unmatched. This CDR3 contains 17 residues. The chain's CDR3 is CASSPRDRGANTGELFF. DNA of the CDR3: TGTGCCAGCAGCCCCCGGGACAGGGGAGCGAACACCGGGGAGCTGTTTTTT.

The chain joins TRBV10-3 to TRBJ2-3; no clear D. V was shortened by 5 bases and J by 4 bases, with 7 bases between the two germline ends. This CDR3 contains 12 residues. Germline V gene sequence: CDR1 ENHRY, CDR2 SYGVKD. As DNA, the CDR3 is TGTGCCATCAGTTCCAACTCAGATACGCAGTATTTT. This gives the protein CAISSNSDTQYF.

V usage is TRBV5-1 and J usage is TRBJ1-1, with D possibly matching TRBD1 (6 bases). CDR3 length equals 14 residues. Germline loops: CDR1 SGHRS, CDR2 YFSETQ. Trimming pared 2 bases from V and 6 bases from J, leaving 14 bases between. Here the CDR3 DNA reads TGCGCCAGCAGCTTTGCGCAGGCAGGGGCTGAAGCTTTCTTT. As protein: CASSFAQAGAEAFF.

The gene calls are TRBV6-5 and TRBJ2-5, with 8 bases that match TRBD2. The CDR3 has 15 amino acids. With 4 bases clipped from V and 3 bases from J, the junction kept 7 bases outside the gene matches. Germline lookup yields CDR1 MNHEY and CDR2 SVGAGI. CDR3 bases: TGTGCCAGCAGTTGGGGAGCGGGGGCAGAAGAGACCCAGTACTTC. It yields the protein CASSWGAGAEETQYF.

This clonotype was observed a handful of times. This sequence joins TRBV20-1 and TRBJ2-3; 7 bases are a match to TRBD1. V was pared by 7 bases and J by 1 base, with 11 bases of the junction left unmatched. The germline gives CDR1 DFQATT, CDR2 SNEGSKA (reference sequence). The CDR3 has 15 amino acids. The CDR3 coding sequence is TGCAGTGGCGCCACCCGGGACAGAGGCACAGATACGCAGTATTTT. Its protein is CSGATRDRGTDTQYF.